Detailed here is one TCR beta chain. Its antigen is unidentified. TCRdb's copy holds only in-frame clones and misses some; the assay was immunoSEQ multiplex PCR. This repertoire shows 70,000 or so clones, approximately 90% found once; its top ten account for 14% to 15%. From germline, CDR1 is SGHDT and CDR2 YYEEEE. Trimming removed 0 bases at V and 9 bases at J, with 15 bases between. This CDR3 comprises 14 residues. The data were taken from a study of OX40 agonist ivuxolimab in advanced cancers. Study results and caveats: The antigen specificity of the peripheral T cells (those that were expanded) was not determined. The study found among the lowest clonal expansion in partial responders at 0.1-3.0 mg/kg.

The receptor was derived from an adult with an advanced solid tumor such as melanoma, head and neck, liver or kidney cancer. The material sequenced was CD4+ or CD8+ T cells sorted from blood, taken in a trial of the OX40 agonist ivuxolimab. This rearrangement joins TRBV5-6 to TRBJ1-2; maybe TRBD1 (5 bases). CDR3 protein: CASSLVAGGLRYTF. For the CDR3, the DNA is TGTGCCAGCAGCTTGGTGGCTGGGGGACTGCGCTACACCTTC.